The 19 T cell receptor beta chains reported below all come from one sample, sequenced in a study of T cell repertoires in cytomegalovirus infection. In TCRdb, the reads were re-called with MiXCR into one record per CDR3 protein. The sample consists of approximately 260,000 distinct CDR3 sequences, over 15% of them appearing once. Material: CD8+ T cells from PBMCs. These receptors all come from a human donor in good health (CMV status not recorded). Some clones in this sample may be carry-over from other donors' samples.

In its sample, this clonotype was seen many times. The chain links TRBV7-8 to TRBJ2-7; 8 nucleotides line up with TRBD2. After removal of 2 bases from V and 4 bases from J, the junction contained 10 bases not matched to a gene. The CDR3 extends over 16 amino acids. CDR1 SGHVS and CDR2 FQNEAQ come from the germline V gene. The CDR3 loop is CASSLSGGATPYEQYF. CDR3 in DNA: TGTGCCAGCAGCTTATCCGGGGGGGCAACTCCTTACGAGCAGTACTTC.

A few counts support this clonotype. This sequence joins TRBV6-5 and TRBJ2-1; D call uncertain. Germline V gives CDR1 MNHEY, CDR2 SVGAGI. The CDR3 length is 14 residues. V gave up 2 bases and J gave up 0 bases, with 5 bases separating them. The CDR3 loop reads CASSYGISYNEQFF. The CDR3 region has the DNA TGTGCCAGCAGTTACGGGATCTCCTACAATGAGCAGTTCTTC.

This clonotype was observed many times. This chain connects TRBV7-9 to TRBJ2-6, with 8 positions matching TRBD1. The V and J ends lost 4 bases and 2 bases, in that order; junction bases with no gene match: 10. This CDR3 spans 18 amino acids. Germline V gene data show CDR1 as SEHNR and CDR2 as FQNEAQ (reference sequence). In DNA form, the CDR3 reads TGTGCCAGCAGCTCCCCAGGGGGGACAGGCCCTGGGGCCAACGTCCTGACTTTC. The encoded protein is CASSSPGGTGPGANVLTF.

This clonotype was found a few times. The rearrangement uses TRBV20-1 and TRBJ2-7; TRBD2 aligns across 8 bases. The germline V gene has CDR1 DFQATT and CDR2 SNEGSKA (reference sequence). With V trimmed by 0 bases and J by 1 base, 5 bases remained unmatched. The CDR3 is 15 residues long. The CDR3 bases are TGCAGTGCTAGAGAGTCGCCTAGCGGGTCCTACGAGCAGTACTTC. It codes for CSARESPSGSYEQYF.

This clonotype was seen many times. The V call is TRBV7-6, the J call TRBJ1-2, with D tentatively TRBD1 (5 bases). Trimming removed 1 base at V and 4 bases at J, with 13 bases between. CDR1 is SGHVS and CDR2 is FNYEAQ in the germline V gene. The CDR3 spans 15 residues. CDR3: CASSLGDAGTYGYTF. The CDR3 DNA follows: TGTGCCAGCAGCTTAGGGGACGCCGGTACCTATGGCTACACCTTC.

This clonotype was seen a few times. The DNA for the CDR3 is TGTGCCAGCAGTGTTCGGGCAGGGCAGCCCCAGCATTTT. Translation gives CASSVRAGQPQHF. The chain carries TRBV2 and TRBJ1-5; possibly TRBD1 for D (5 bases). The ends were cut back, 4 bases at V and 7 bases at J, with 11 bases in the middle. The CDR3 sequence is 13 residues long. In germline, CDR1 is SNHLY, CDR2 FYNNEI.

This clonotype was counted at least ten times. The CDR3, as DNA: TGTGCCAGCAGTTTGTGGCCGGGTGGCAATCAGCCCCAGCATTTT. It is translated as CASSLWPGGNQPQHF. J is TRBJ1-5 and V is TRBV12-3 or TRBV12-4; D is unclear. Trimming removed 3 bases from V and 2 bases from J, with 11 bases in between. The CDR3 has 15 amino acids.

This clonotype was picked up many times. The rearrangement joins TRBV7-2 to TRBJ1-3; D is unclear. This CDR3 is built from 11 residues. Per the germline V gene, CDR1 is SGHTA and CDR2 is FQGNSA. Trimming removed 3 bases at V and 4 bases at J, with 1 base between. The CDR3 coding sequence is TGTGCCAGCAGCTTCGGAAACACCATATATTTT. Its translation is CASSFGNTIYF. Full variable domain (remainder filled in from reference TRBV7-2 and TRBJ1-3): GAGVSQSPSNKVTEKGKDVELRCDPISGHTALYWYRQSLGQGLEFLIYFQGNSAPDKSGLPSDRFSAERTGGSVSTLTIQRTQQEDSAVYLCASSFGNTIYFGEGSWLTVV.

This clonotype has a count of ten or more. The CDR3 bases are TGCAGTGCTAGAGATCGGGGGGGTAGCTACGAGCAGTACTTC. This gives the protein CSARDRGGSYEQYF. The chain links TRBV20-1 to TRBJ2-7, with TRBD2 identical over 8 bases. The CDR3 is 14 amino acids. Per the germline V gene, CDR1 is DFQATT and CDR2 is SNEGSKA (reference sequence). V shed 0 bases and J 3 bases; nucleotides not matched to a gene: 4.

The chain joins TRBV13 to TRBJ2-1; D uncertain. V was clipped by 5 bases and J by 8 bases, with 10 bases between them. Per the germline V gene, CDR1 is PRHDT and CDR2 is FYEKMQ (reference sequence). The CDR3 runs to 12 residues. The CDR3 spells CASSTGLDEQFF. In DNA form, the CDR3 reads TGTGCCAGCAGCACTGGGTTGGATGAGCAGTTCTTC.

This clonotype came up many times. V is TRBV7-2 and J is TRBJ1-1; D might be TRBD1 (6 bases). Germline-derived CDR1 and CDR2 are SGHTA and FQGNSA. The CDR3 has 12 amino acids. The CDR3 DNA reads TGTCTTTCACTTGGGGGCAACACTGAAGCTTTCTTT. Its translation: CLSLGGNTEAFF.

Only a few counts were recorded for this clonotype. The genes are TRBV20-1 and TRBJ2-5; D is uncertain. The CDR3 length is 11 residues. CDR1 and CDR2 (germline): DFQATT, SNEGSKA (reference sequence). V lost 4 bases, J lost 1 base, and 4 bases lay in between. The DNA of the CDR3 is TGCAGTGCTACGGCCCAAGAGACCCAGTACTTC. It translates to CSATAQETQYF.

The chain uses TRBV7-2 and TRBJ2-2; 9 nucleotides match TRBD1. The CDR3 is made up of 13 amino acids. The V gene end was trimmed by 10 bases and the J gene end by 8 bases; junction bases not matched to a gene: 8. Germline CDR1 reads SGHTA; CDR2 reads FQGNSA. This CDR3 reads CAIGQGLIGELFF. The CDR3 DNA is TGTGCCATCGGACAGGGGTTAATAGGGGAGCTGTTTTTT.

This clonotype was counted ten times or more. The chain's CDR3 is CASSQDTGGTYGYTF. The CDR3 DNA reads as TGCGCCAGCAGCCAAGATACGGGGGGGACCTATGGCTACACCTTC. The J gene is TRBJ1-2, the V gene TRBV4-3, with D possibly matching TRBD1 (5 bases). The CDR3 is 15 residues long. Trimming cost V 0 bases and J 4 bases, with 12 bases left between them. Germline CDR1 is LGHNA and CDR2 is YSLEER.

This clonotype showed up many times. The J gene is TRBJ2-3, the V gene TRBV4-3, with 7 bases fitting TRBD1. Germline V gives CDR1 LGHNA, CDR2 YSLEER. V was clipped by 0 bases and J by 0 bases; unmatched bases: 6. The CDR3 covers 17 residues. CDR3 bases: TGCGCCAGCAGCCAAGAGTGGGGGACAGTCAGCACAGATACGCAGTATTTT. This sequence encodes CASSQEWGTVSTDTQYF.

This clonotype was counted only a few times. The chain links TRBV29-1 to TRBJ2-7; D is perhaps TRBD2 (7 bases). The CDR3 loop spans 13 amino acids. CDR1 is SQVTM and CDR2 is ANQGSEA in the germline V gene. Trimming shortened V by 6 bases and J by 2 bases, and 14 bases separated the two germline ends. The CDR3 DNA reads TGCAGCGTGTCGGGGGGCACCACCTACGAGCAGTACTTC. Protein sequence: CSVSGGTTYEQYF.

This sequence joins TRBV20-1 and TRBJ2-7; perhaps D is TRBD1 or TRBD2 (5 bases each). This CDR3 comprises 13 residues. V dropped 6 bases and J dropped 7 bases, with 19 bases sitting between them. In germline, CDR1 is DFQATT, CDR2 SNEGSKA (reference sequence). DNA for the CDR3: TGCAGTGCGTGGGACCGCCTGATGGGTGAGCAGTACTTC. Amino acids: CSAWDRLMGEQYF.

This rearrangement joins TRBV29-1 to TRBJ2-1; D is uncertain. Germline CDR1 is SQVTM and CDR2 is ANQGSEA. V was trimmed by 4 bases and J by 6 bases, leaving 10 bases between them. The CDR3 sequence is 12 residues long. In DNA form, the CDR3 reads TGCAGCGTTGTCCTAGTTATCAATGAGCAGTTCTTC. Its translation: CSVVLVINEQFF.

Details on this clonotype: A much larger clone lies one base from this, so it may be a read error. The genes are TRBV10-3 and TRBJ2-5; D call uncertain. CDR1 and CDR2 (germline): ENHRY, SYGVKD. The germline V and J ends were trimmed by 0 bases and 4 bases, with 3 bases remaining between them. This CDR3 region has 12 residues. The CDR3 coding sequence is TGTGCCATCAGTGAGTCAGTAGAGACCCAGTACTTC. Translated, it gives CAISESVETQYF.